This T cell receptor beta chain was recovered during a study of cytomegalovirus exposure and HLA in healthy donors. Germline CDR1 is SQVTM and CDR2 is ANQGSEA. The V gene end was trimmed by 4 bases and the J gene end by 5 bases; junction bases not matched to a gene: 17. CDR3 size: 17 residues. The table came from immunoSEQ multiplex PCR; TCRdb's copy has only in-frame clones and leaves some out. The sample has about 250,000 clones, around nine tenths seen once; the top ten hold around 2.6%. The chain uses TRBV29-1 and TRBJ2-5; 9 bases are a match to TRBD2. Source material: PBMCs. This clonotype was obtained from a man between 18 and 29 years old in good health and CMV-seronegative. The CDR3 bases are TGCAGCGTTGCCCTCTTGGTCGGCCGAAGCGGGAGGGAGACCCAGTACTTC. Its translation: CSVALLVGRSGRETQYF.